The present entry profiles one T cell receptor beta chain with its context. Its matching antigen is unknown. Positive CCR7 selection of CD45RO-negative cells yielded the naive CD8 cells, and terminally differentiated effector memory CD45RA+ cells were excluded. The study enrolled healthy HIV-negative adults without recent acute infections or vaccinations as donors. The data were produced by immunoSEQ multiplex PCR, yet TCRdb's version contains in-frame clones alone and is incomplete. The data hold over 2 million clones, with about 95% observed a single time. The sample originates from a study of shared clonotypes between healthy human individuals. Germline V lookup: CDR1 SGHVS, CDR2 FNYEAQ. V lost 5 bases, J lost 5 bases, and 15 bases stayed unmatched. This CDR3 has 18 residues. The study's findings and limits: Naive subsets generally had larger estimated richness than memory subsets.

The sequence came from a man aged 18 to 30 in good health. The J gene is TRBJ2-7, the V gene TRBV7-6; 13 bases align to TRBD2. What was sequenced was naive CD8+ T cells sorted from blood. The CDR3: CASSPGLAGERVPHEQYF. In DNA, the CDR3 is TGTGCCAGCAGCCCCGGACTAGCGGGAGAGCGCGTACCCCACGAGCAGTACTTC.